These T cell receptor beta chains were read from a single sample in a study of cytomegalovirus exposure and HLA in healthy donors. Profiled with immunoSEQ multiplex PCR; TCRdb holds only in-frame clones, not every one. Altogether around 200,000 clones are present, 65% to 85% being singletons, with the ten largest covering about 1.7%. Sequencing used PBMCs. Receptors were obtained from a man between 50 and 59 years old in good health and CMV-seronegative. Each CDR3 is given without its conserved first and last residue. The size of a clone is reported for some rows only, either as once, few or many, or as a class for expanded clones.

clone_size,v_call,j_call,cdr3_aa
once,TRBV15,TRBJ2-3,ATSRVPLDTDTQY
.,TRBV7-9,TRBJ2-6,ASSSYRGRGANVLT
.,TRBV28,TRBJ2-1,ASSLGGGEGRYNEQF
.,TRBV29-1,TRBJ1-2,SVPRAGGYT
.,TRBV2,TRBJ2-3,ASSYYLAGATDTQY
.,TRBV5-1,TRBJ2-2,ASSLDSKNTGELF
.,TRBV23-1,.,ASSQRAVLNEQY
once,TRBV28,TRBJ1-1,ASFKNTEAF
.,TRBV7-9,TRBJ2-7,ASSSGLGRASYEQY
.,TRBV5-1,TRBJ2-7,ASSLAGLATYEQY
few,TRBV15,TRBJ2-2,ATSRDRASRGADSNTGELF
few,TRBV19,TRBJ1-5,ASSPTSGQPQH
.,TRBV10-2,.,ASSQGGAGGGEQY
once,TRBV2,TRBJ2-1,ASSTPRGWTGSSYNEQF
.,TRBV19,TRBJ2-4,ASSRLAGGDIQY
.,TRBV29-1,TRBJ2-2,SAVTDTGELF